A single sample gave rise to the 12 T cell receptor beta chains below, sequenced in a study of blood T cell repertoires in COVID-19. Produced via immunoSEQ multiplex PCR; TCRdb's table is partial and in-frame only. The sample has under 110,000 clones; around 75% are singletons. The sequenced sample was peripheral blood. These receptors came from a human donor with acute or convalescent COVID-19. The donor label of this sample is uncertain.

This clone has only one observation. The chain has TRBV2 and TRBJ2-5; D possibly corresponds to TRBD1 (5 bases). V lost 1 base, J lost 9 bases, and 12 bases lay in between. From germline, CDR1 is SNHLY and CDR2 FYNNEI. This CDR3 comprises 13 residues. The CDR3 nucleotides are TGTGCCAGCAGTGAAGGGTCTGAAGGGGCCCAGTACTTC. Protein product: CASSEGSEGAQYF.

The V and J genes are TRBV6-5 and TRBJ2-7; 10 bases match TRBD1. The J segment lost 7 bases and the V segment lost 7 bases, leaving 10 bases of the junction unmatched. Germline assignment: CDR1 MNHEY and CDR2 SVGAGI. CDR3 length: 14 amino acids. CDR3 protein: CASNRDRGPWEQYF. The CDR3, as DNA: TGTGCCAGCAACCGGGACAGGGGTCCGTGGGAGCAGTACTTC.

The rearrangement joins TRBV18 to TRBJ2-4; tentatively, D is TRBD1 (6 bases). This CDR3 comprises 14 residues. From germline, CDR1 is KGHSH and CDR2 LQKENI. V lost 3 bases and J lost 3, with 9 bases in between. CDR3 region: CASSPVTGKNIQYF. The CDR3 coding sequence is TGTGCCAGCTCACCCGTGACAGGCAAAAACATTCAGTACTTC.

This clone was recorded at least ten times. The chain links TRBV9 to TRBJ1-1; weak D call: TRBD1 (5 bases). The CDR3 covers 15 residues. In germline, CDR1 is SGDLS, CDR2 YYNGEE. The germline V and J ends were trimmed by 5 bases and 1 base, with 15 bases remaining between them. CDR3 protein: CASRQSDRTNTEAFF. Here the CDR3 DNA reads TGTGCCAGCAGACAATCCGACAGAACGAACACTGAAGCTTTCTTT.

This clone was counted between two and nine times. CDR3 loop: CASSGPRGVRPNEQFF. The DNA of the CDR3 is TGTGCCAGCAGTGGCCCGCGGGGGGTAAGGCCTAATGAGCAGTTCTTC. The V gene is TRBV6-6, the J gene TRBJ2-1; 8 nucleotides align to TRBD2. Germline trimming cut 5 bases from V and 7 bases from J; bases unmatched to any gene: 13. The CDR3 totals 16 residues. From germline, CDR1 is MNHNY and CDR2 SVGAGI (reference sequence).

This chain connects TRBV18 to TRBJ1-2, with 8 positions matching TRBD1. The trim removed 0 bases at V and 7 bases at J, leaving 10 bases unmatched. The CDR3 has 16 residues. CDR1 KGHSH and CDR2 LQKENI come from the germline V gene. The CDR3 loop reads CASSPPSLGQGIGYTF. The CDR3, as DNA: TGTGCCAGCTCACCACCGTCTCTTGGACAGGGAATTGGCTACACCTTC. Full variable domain (missing parts from reference TRBV18 and TRBJ1-2): NAGVMQNPRHLVRRRGQEARLRCSPMKGHSHVYWYRQLPEEGLKFMVYLQKENIIDESGMPKERFSAEFPKEGPSILRIQQVVRGDSAAYFCASSPPSLGQGIGYTFGSGTRLTVV.

The V and J genes are TRBV18 and TRBJ1-5; tentatively, D is TRBD1 (6 bases). Germline V gives CDR1 KGHSH, CDR2 LQKENI. With 6 bases removed from V and 14 bases from J, the gap between germline ends came to 17 bases. The CDR3 extends over 12 amino acids. CDR3 in DNA: TGTGCCAGCTCGGGCGATCTAGGACAGAAGCATTTT. Protein product: CASSGDLGQKHF. The full variable domain, completed using reference TRBV18 and TRBJ1-5, is NAGVMQNPRHLVRRRGQEARLRCSPMKGHSHVYWYRQLPEEGLKFMVYLQKENIIDESGMPKERFSAEFPKEGPSILRIQQVVRGDSAAYFCASSGDLGQKHFGDGTRLSIL.

Of note for this clone: The sample carries other DNA sequences with the same CDR3. The chain employs TRBV5-1 and TRBJ1-1, with TRBD1 matching 7 bases. Trimming removed 4 bases from V and 0 bases from J; junction bases left unmatched: 3. Germline V gene sequence: CDR1 SGHRS, CDR2 YFSETQ. The CDR3 extends over 14 amino acids. The DNA of the CDR3 is TGCGCCAGCAGCGGGGGACAGTTGAACACTGAAGCTTTCTTT. It specifies CASSGGQLNTEAFF.

This clone was picked up a small number of times. This chain links TRBV27 with TRBJ1-6; TRBD1 matches at 10 bases. Germline lookup yields CDR1 MNHEY and CDR2 SMNVEV (reference sequence). This CDR3 is 16 amino acids long. The V and J ends lost 4 bases and 9 bases, in that order; junction bases with no gene match: 9. DNA for the CDR3: TGTGCCAGCAGTTATATGGGACAGGGGAGAGGTTCACCCCTCCACTTT. This encodes CASSYMGQGRGSPLHF.

The V gene is TRBV9, the J gene TRBJ1-6, with D possibly TRBD1 on 5 matching bases. Germline loops: CDR1 SGDLS, CDR2 YYNGEE. V lost 0 bases and J lost 8, with 9 bases in between. The CDR3 is 14 amino acids. The CDR3, as DNA: TGTGCCAGCAGCGTAGCGGCAGGGCATTCACCCCTCCACTTT. Amino acids: CASSVAAGHSPLHF.

J is TRBJ1-6 and V is TRBV18, with D perhaps TRBD1 (6 bases). The ends were cut back, 3 bases at V and 7 bases at J, with 13 bases in the middle. Germline values: CDR1 KGHSH, CDR2 LQKENI. This CDR3 region has 15 residues. DNA for the CDR3: TGTGCCAGCTCACCGGAACAGGGAGTCAATTCACCCCTCCACTTT. Amino acids: CASSPEQGVNSPLHF.

This clone has at least ten counts. V gene TRBV15 combines with J gene TRBJ2-2, with TRBD1 as a possible D gene (5 bases). This CDR3 has 16 residues. Trimming took 0 bases from V and 4 from J, leaving 12 bases between them. Germline V gives CDR1 LNHNV, CDR2 YYDKDF (reference sequence). DNA of the CDR3: TGTGCCACCAGCAGAGATTATGACAGACCCACCGGGGAGCTGTTTTTT. Translating gives CATSRDYDRPTGELFF.